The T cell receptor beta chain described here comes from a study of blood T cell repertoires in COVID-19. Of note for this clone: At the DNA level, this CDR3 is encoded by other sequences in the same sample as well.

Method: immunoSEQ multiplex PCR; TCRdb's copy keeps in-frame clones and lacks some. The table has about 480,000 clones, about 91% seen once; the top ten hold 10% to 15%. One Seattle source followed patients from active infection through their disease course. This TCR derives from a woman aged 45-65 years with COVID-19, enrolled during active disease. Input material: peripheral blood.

CDR3 sequence: CASSSGGQGGPGELFF. CDR3 sequence (DNA): TGTGCCAGCAGCTCGGGGGGACAGGGGGGTCCCGGGGAGCTGTTTTTT. This sequence joins TRBV11-2 and TRBJ2-2; 11 bases align to TRBD1. V lost 4 bases and J lost 6; bases outside the gene matches: 7. Germline V gene lookup returns CDR1 SGHAT and CDR2 FQNNGV. The CDR3 consists of 16 residues.